These 20 T cell receptor beta chains were sequenced from one sample in a study of beta chain features in type 1 diabetes. The antigens of these receptors remain unknown. Sequencing targeted expressed TCRB transcripts, as all isolated RNA had been reverse transcribed. The protocol was immunoSEQ multiplex PCR, while the TCRdb copy is restricted to in-frame clones and leaves out a portion. This table has a few hundred thousand clones, approximately 16% appearing once. Study outcomes and limitations: Researchers report that Type 1 diabetes patients had moderately but significantly shorter TCRB CDR3s across all four CD4+ subsets.

Sequenced material: naive CD4+ T cells from blood. The receptors come from a man aged 25 to 40 with type 1 diabetes.

V and J are TRBV25-1 and TRBJ2-3; D gene ambiguous. Germline values: CDR1 MGHDK, CDR2 SYGVNS. The V and J ends lost 2 bases and 0 bases respectively, with 3 bases between them. This CDR3 is 13 amino acids long. For the CDR3, the DNA is TGTGCCAGCAGTGAACAGAGCACAGATACGCAGTATTTT. As protein: CASSEQSTDTQYF. Filled out from reference TRBV25-1 and TRBJ2-3, the complete variable domain reads EADIYQTPRYLVIGTGKKITLECSQTMGHDKMYWYQQDPGMELHLIHYSYGVNSTEKGDLSSESTVSRIRTEHFPLTLESARPSHTSQYLCASSEQSTDTQYFGPGTRLTVL.

V usage is TRBV9 and J usage is TRBJ2-1; 11 nucleotides agree with TRBD1. V dropped 4 bases and J dropped 6; count of bases not matched to a gene: 9. The CDR3 contains 16 residues. CDR1 and CDR2 from the germline V gene are SGDLS and YYNGEE. CDR3 region: CASSTGQGATINEQFF. CDR3 in DNA: TGTGCCAGCAGCACCGGACAGGGGGCGACCATCAATGAGCAGTTCTTC.

This clone was picked up a small number of times. The chain couples TRBV29-1 to TRBJ2-5; 7 bases line up with TRBD2. CDR1 and CDR2 (germline): SQVTM, ANQGSEA. This CDR3 comprises 13 residues. The J segment lost 5 bases and the V segment lost 4 bases, leaving 7 bases of the junction unmatched. CDR3 sequence: CSVGFRLAETQYF. CDR3 coding DNA: TGCAGCGTTGGGTTCCGACTAGCTGAGACCCAGTACTTC. The variable domain in full, with the rest retrieved from reference TRBV29-1 and TRBJ2-5, is SAVISQKPSRDICQRGTSLTIQCQVDSQVTMMFWYRQQPGQSLTLIATANQGSEATYESGFVIDKFPISRPNLTFSTLTVSNMSPEDSSIYLCSVGFRLAETQYFGPGTRLLVL.

The rearrangement uses TRBV10-3 and TRBJ1-1, with 7 nucleotides matching TRBD1. The CDR3 covers 17 residues. CDR1 is ENHRY and CDR2 is SYGVKD in the germline V gene. The trim removed 2 bases at V and 1 base at J, leaving 10 bases unmatched. This CDR3 is CAISETLAGTANTEAFF. The CDR3 DNA follows: TGTGCCATCAGTGAGACCCTGGCCGGGACAGCGAACACTGAAGCTTTCTTT.

Only a few counts were recorded for this clone. The chain uses TRBV6-5 and TRBJ1-5; possibly TRBD1 for D (5 bases). Germline V lookup: CDR1 MNHEY, CDR2 SVGAGI. V lost 5 bases and J 2 bases, leaving 7 bases between the germline ends. CDR3 length equals 13 residues. The chain's CDR3 is CASSRDGNQPQHF. The CDR3 bases are TGTGCCAGCAGTCGGGACGGCAATCAGCCCCAGCATTTT.

This clone was counted only a few times. The CDR3 coding sequence is TGTGCCAGCAGCCATAAAAGGGCCTACGAGCAGTACTTC. Protein: CASSHKRAYEQYF. This chain uses TRBV16 with TRBJ2-7, with unresolved D. V was shortened by 3 bases and J by 2 bases, with 8 bases between the two germline ends. Per the germline V gene, CDR1 is KGHSY and CDR2 is FQNENV. This CDR3 contains 13 residues.

This clone was counted a few times. The chain recombines TRBV30 with TRBJ2-5, with D unresolved. This CDR3 contains 13 residues. Between the trimmed V and J ends, which lost 2 bases and 6 bases, there was a span of 13 bases. In germline, CDR1 is GTSNPN, CDR2 SVGIG (reference sequence). DNA of the CDR3: TGTGCCTGGAGTAAGGCCGTTGAAAAGACCCAGTACTTC. This codes for CAWSKAVEKTQYF. Full variable domain (outside the CDR3, taken from reference TRBV30 and TRBJ2-5): SQTIHQWPATLVQPVGSPLSLECTVEGTSNPNLYWYRQAAGRGLQLLFYSVGIGQISSEVPQNLSASRPQDRQFILSSKKLLLSDSGFYLCAWSKAVEKTQYFGPGTRLLVL.

Here the CDR3 reads CASSLQTGEGYEQYF. The CDR3 region has the DNA TGTGCCAGCAGCTTACAAACGGGAGAGGGGTACGAGCAGTACTTC. This chain uses TRBV7-2 with TRBJ2-7, with D maybe TRBD2 (6 bases). The CDR3 runs to 15 residues. The V gene lost 2 bases and the J gene lost 4 bases, with 15 bases spanning the gap. CDR1 is SGHTA, CDR2 FQGNSA, per germline.

The chain links TRBV2 to TRBJ1-2; no clear D. This CDR3 spans 13 amino acids. Trimming took off 7 bases at V and 7 bases at J, with 16 bases between the two ends. The germline CDR1 and CDR2 sequences are SNHLY and FYNNEI. The DNA of the CDR3 is TGTGCCAGCACCGAGGACTCCACCACTGGCTACACCTTC. As protein: CASTEDSTTGYTF.

V gene TRBV21-1 combines with J gene TRBJ2-7; the table's TRBD2 call for D was not verified on the DNA. TRBV21-1 corresponds to a pseudogene. The CDR3 contains 11 residues. Here the CDR3 DNA reads TGTGCCAGCAGCACCGTCTACGAGCAGTACTTC. It translates to CASSTVYEQYF.

This clone has a handful of counts. V is TRBV4-1 and J is TRBJ2-5; D possibly corresponds to TRBD2 (5 bases). This CDR3 is built from 14 residues. From germline, CDR1 is MGHRA and CDR2 YSYEKL. Deletions cut 4 bases from V and 0 bases from J, with 9 bases between. In nucleotides, the CDR3 is TGCGCCAGCAGCCCCGTCGGGGACCAAGAGACCCAGTACTTC. This encodes CASSPVGDQETQYF.

A few counts support this clone. V usage is TRBV2 and J usage is TRBJ2-1; D not certain. This CDR3 comprises 13 residues. V dropped 7 bases and J dropped 4 bases, with 11 bases sitting between them. Germline loops: CDR1 SNHLY, CDR2 FYNNEI. The CDR3 loop reads CASIRRQYNEQFF. The CDR3 DNA is TGTGCCAGCATCCGGAGACAATACAATGAGCAGTTCTTC.

This chain links TRBV29-1 with TRBJ2-7, with D possibly being TRBD1 (7 bases). This CDR3 comprises 13 residues. Germline V lookup: CDR1 SQVTM, CDR2 ANQGSEA. V gave up 6 bases and J gave up 2 bases, with 14 bases separating them. CDR3 residues: CSVEAGQTYEQYF. The CDR3 nucleotides read TGCAGCGTGGAGGCGGGACAGACCTACGAGCAGTACTTC.

This clone showed up just a few times. The V and J genes are TRBV10-3 and TRBJ2-7, with 7 bases fitting TRBD1. This CDR3 contains 12 residues. Trimming took 10 bases from V and 3 from J; bases not matched to a gene: 6. The V gene's germline CDR1 is ENHRY and CDR2 SYGVKD. Here the CDR3 reads CATTDRDYEQYF. CDR3 DNA: TGTGCCACCACTGACAGGGACTACGAGCAGTACTTC.

This chain uses TRBV6-1 with TRBJ2-6; a possible D gene is TRBD1 (6 bases). CDR1 MNHNS and CDR2 SASEGT come from the germline V gene. This CDR3 contains 16 residues. V shed 4 bases and J shed 1 base, with 11 bases lying between them. The CDR3 DNA is TGTGCCAGCAGTGGAACCAGGGGATCTGGGGCCAACGTCCTGACTTTC. Encoded protein: CASSGTRGSGANVLTF.

This chain connects TRBV4-1 to TRBJ2-3, with 12 bases that match TRBD2. V shed 4 bases, J shed 1 base, and the junction held 6 bases outside the gene matches. The CDR3 extends over 17 amino acids. CDR1 and CDR2 from the germline V gene are MGHRA and YSYEKL. The CDR3 bases are TGCGCCAGCAGCCGGGCTAGCGGGAGGGCCGGCACAGATACGCAGTATTTT. Amino acids: CASSRASGRAGTDTQYF.

This clone has a handful of counts. The genes are TRBV15 and TRBJ1-1; a weak D match, TRBD1 (6 bases). This CDR3 region has 14 residues. V was shortened by 6 bases and J by 5 bases, with 16 bases between the two germline ends. Germline V gene sequence: CDR1 LNHNV, CDR2 YYDKDF (reference sequence). CDR3 nucleotides: TGTGCCACCAGAGACTGGACAGTAGGAACTGAAGCTTTCTTT. It translates to CATRDWTVGTEAFF.

This clone came up a few times. The chain recombines TRBV7-9 with TRBJ2-5, with 9 bases matching TRBD2. Trimming removed 5 bases from V and 4 bases from J; junction bases left unmatched: 8. CDR3 length: 15 residues. Germline-derived CDR1 and CDR2 are SEHNR and FQNEAQ (reference sequence). CDR3 bases: TGTGCCAGCAGCCGTAGCGGGAGAGGAGGAGAGACCCAGTACTTC. The encoded protein is CASSRSGRGGETQYF.

This clone was counted a few times. The sample carries other DNA sequences with the same CDR3. J is TRBJ1-1 and V is TRBV9; D is uncertain. Per germline, CDR1 SGDLS and CDR2 YYNGEE. The CDR3 spans 13 residues. Trimming shortened V by 1 base and J by 1 base, and 5 bases separated the two germline ends. The CDR3 reads CASSVRGNTEAFF. The CDR3 DNA reads as TGTGCCAGCAGCGTACGAGGGAACACTGAAGCTTTCTTT.

The chain employs TRBV29-1 and TRBJ1-5; possibly TRBD1 for D (5 bases). This CDR3 is built from 13 residues. From germline, CDR1 is SQVTM and CDR2 ANQGSEA. Trimming left V 4 bases short and J 7 bases short, with 14 bases between. The chain's CDR3 is CSVGEGAEQPQHF. The CDR3 coding sequence is TGCAGCGTTGGAGAAGGGGCGGAACAGCCCCAGCATTTT.